This passage covers 5 T cell receptor beta chains from one sample sequenced in a study of blood T cell repertoires in COVID-19 (dated by TCRdb to the early 2020s). Libraries were constructed by the immunoSEQ multiplex PCR assay. Drawn from immuneACCESS, this table holds only the in-frame rearrangements with V and J called that TCRdb kept. Clones are partly lost; checked studies trace under half to an unresolved V gene and leave the rest unexplained. This sample comprises more than 75,000 clones, 65% to 90% of them detected only once. Around 25% of the sample is held by the ten biggest clonotypes. Sequenced sample: peripheral blood. These receptors originate from a man in his sixties with acute or convalescent COVID-19.

This clone is a singleton in its sample. The rearrangement joins TRBV7-8 to TRBJ2-1, with unresolved D. Germline CDR1 SGHVS, CDR2 FQNEAQ. The ends were cut back, 5 bases at V and 7 bases at J, with 6 bases in the middle. The CDR3 has 11 amino acids. DNA of the CDR3: TGTGCCAGCAGCCACATGAATGAGCAGTTCTTC. Amino acids: CASSHMNEQFF.

This clone was detected only a few times. This sequence joins TRBV7-2 and TRBJ1-6, with D hard to call. From germline, CDR1 is SGHTA and CDR2 FQGNSA. This CDR3 is built from 14 residues. Deletions cut 1 base from V and 6 bases from J, with 7 bases between. CDR3 nucleotide sequence: TGTGCCAGCAGCTTAGTCCGGGGTAATTCACCCCTCCACTTT. The encoded protein is CASSLVRGNSPLHF.

J is TRBJ1-6 and V is TRBV7-9; D uncertain. The germline V gene encodes CDR1 SEHNR and CDR2 FQNEAQ (reference sequence). CDR3 length equals 16 residues. V lost 5 bases and J 2 bases, leaving 13 bases between the germline ends. In DNA, the CDR3 is TGTGCCAGCAGCCACACGACTAGCGCCTATAATTCACCCCTCCACTTT. This codes for CASSHTTSAYNSPLHF.

This chain uses TRBV3-1 (or the pseudogene TRBV3-2) with TRBJ1-1; possible D gene TRBD1, 6 bases. Trimming removed 0 bases from V and 0 bases from J, with 14 bases in between. Germline V lookup: CDR1 LGHDT, CDR2 YNNKEL (reference sequence). The CDR3 sequence is 17 residues long. The CDR3 region has the DNA TGTGCCAGCAGCCAAGAGAGCATACAGGGTATGAACACTGAAGCTTTCTTT. Translation: CASSQESIQGMNTEAFF.

This clone was recorded a few times. The chain links TRBV15 to TRBJ2-3; TRBD1 might be the D (6 bases). The V gene's germline CDR1 is LNHNV and CDR2 YYDKDF (reference sequence). CDR3 length: 14 residues. V lost 3 bases, J lost 3 bases, and 10 bases lay in between. CDR3 nucleotide sequence: TGTGCCACCAGCAGGCTAAGGGGGACAGATACGCAGTATTTT. Translation gives CATSRLRGTDTQYF.